This T cell receptor beta chain was sequenced in a study of identical twins. V lost 2 bases, J lost 6 bases, and 9 bases stayed unmatched. Germline V CDR1 and CDR2: GTSNPN, SVGIG (reference sequence). This CDR3 spans 15 amino acids. This clonotype was detected only a few times. Its antigen remains unidentified. Each CDR3 protein gets one entry after TCRdb re-called the 5' RACE reads with MiXCR. This table holds about 100,000 distinct CDR3 sequences, 4.5% to 6.5% found once. Notes on the study in general: Excess sharing between twins was weaker in beta out-of-frame sequences. Cross-sectional statistical analysis was relied on for the conclusions, without the same donors being followed.

The specimen sequenced was memory T cells sorted from blood. The chain combines TRBV30 with TRBJ2-5; TRBD1 agrees at 10 bases. The TCR comes from a woman between 50 and 59 years old in good health. The CDR3 spells CAWSPLTGGIKTQYF. Written as DNA, the CDR3 is TGTGCCTGGAGTCCGCTGACAGGGGGCATCAAGACCCAGTACTTC.